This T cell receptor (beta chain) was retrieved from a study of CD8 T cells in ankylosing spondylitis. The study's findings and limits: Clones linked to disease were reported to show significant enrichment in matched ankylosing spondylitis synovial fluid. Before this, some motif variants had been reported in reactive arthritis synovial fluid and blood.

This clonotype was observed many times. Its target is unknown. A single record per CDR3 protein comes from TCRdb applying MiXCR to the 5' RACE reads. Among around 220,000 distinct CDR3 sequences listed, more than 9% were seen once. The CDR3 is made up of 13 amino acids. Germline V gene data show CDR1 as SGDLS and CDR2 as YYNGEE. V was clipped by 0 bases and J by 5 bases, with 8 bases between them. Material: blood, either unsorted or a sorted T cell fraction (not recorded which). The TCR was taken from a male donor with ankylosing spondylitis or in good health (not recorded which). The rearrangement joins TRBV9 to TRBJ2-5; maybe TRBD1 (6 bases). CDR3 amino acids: CASSVATGETQYF. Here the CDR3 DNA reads TGTGCCAGCAGCGTAGCAACAGGGGAGACCCAGTACTTC.